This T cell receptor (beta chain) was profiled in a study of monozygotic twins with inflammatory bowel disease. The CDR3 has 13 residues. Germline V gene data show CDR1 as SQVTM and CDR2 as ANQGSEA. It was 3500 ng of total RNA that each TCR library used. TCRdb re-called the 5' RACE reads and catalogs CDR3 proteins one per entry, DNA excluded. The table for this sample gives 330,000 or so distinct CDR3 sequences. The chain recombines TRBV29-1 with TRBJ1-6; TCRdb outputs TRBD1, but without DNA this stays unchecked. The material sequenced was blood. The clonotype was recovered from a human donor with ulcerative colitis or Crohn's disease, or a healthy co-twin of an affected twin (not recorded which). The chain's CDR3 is CSVAGTENSPLHF. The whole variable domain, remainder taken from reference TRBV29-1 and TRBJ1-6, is SAVISQKPSRDICQRGTSLTIQCQVDSQVTMMFWYRQQPGQSLTLIATANQGSEATYESGFVIDKFPISRPNLTFSTLTVSNMSPEDSSIYLCSVAGTENSPLHFGNGTRLTVT.